This TCR beta chain was recorded in a study of T-cell reconstitution after alpha-beta-depleted transplantation in children. General study results and limits: After transplant, high TCRbeta diversity at day 60 in some patients arose from surviving recipient T cells and thymic progenitors.

The germline V and J ends were trimmed by 5 bases and 4 bases, with 21 bases remaining between them. The CDR3 contains 17 residues. With respect to this clonotype: What it binds is unknown.

Unique molecular identifiers were incorporated during preparation of the TCRbeta library. TCRdb reprocessed the PCR reads with MiXCR, giving one entry per CDR3 protein. The sample includes 100,000 to 150,000 distinct CDR3 sequences, roughly 24% of them seen just once. The chain carries TRBV12-3 or TRBV12-4 and TRBJ2-1, with D perhaps matching TRBD2 (5 bases). This receptor was taken from a male patient between 2 and 15 years old who had a stem cell transplant for chronic granulomatous disease, so the T cells may come from the graft donor. The sequences come from PBMCs, mostly from graft donor cells, collected 180 days after TCRalphabeta/CD19-depleted stem cell transplant. The CDR3 sequence is CASSPSGEALPYNEQFF. The CDR3 region has the DNA TGTGCCAGCAGTCCTTCCGGGGAAGCACTACCATACAATGAGCAGTTCTTC.